The T cell receptor beta chain described here comes from a study of regulatory T cells in long-lasting Graves disease. This clonotype occurred a few times. The time point: newly diagnosed GD, antithyroid drugs for less than 3 months. Generation of the TCR library employed RNA extracted from PBMCs. Arm-PCR with iRepertoire HTBI primers amplified the CDR3 regions for these TCR beta libraries. Via MiXCR, TCRdb re-called the multiplex PCR reads, giving one row per CDR3 protein. This table has over 350,000 distinct CDR3 sequences, 15% appearing once. These data are also associated with another study on T cells in Graves' hyperthyroidism and ophthalmopathy.

The specimen was peripheral blood mononuclear cells (PBMCs), collected at new diagnosis, from a patient treated with antithyroid drugs. This receptor was identified in a woman between 40 and 55 years old with Graves disease.

The CDR3 DNA reads TGTGCCAGCATCTCCTCTGGGGCCAACGTCCTGACTTTC. Translation: CASISSGANVLTF. The rearrangement uses TRBV6-2 or TRBV6-3 and TRBJ2-6; unclear D gene. Germline V gene sequence: CDR1 MNHEY, CDR2 SVGEGT. CDR3 size: 13 residues. The V gene lost 7 bases and the J gene lost 0 bases, with 4 bases spanning the gap.